This T cell receptor (beta chain) was profiled in a study of T cell repertoires in cytomegalovirus infection. Study context: From public TCR beta signatures came an indication of both CMV infection and matching HLA type.

Losses at the gene ends were 3 bases for V and 3 bases for J; bases not matched to a gene: 10. The CDR3 covers 16 residues. CDR1 is KGHSH, CDR2 LQKENI, per germline. With regard to this clonotype: Antigen unknown.

Study-wide results and caveats: Dominant in the ex vivo response were TCR beta clonotypes restricted by HLA-C and specific for CMV. Summed public TCR beta family frequency identified CMV carriers bearing the relevant HLA.

A single record per CDR3 protein comes from TCRdb applying MiXCR to the reads. The top ten clones hold roughly 5% of a sample with roughly 200,000 distinct CDR3 sequences, 8.5% to 10% of them seen once. The chain has TRBV18 and TRBJ2-7, with 8 bases aligning to TRBD2. Source material: PBMCs. The source of this sequence is a human donor in good health (CMV status not recorded). Some clones in this sample may be carry-over from other donors' samples. The DNA of the CDR3 is TGTGCCAGCTCACCCGGACTAGCCAAAAACAACTACGAGCAGTACTTC. Amino acids: CASSPGLAKNNYEQYF.